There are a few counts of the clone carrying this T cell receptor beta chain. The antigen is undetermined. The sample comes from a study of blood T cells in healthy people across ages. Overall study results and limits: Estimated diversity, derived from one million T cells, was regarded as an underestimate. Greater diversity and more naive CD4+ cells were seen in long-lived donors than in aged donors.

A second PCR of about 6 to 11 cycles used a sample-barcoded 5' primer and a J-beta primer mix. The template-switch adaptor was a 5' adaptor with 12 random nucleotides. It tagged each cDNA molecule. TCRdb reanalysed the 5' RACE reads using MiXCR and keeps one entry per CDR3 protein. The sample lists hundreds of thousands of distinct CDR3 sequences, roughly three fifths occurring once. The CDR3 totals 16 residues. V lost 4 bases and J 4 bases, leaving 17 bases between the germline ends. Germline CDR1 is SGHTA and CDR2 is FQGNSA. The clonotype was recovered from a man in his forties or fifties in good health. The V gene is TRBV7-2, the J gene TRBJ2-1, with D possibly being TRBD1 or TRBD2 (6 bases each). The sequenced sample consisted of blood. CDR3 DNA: TGTGCCAGCAGCTCTCGTGGGGGGCGCAAGTACAATGAGCAGTTCTTC. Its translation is CASSSRGGRKYNEQFF.